This record looks at one T cell receptor beta chain sequence and its context. This CDR3 is 15 amino acids long. CDR1 and CDR2 (germline): SGHRS, YFSETQ. The data originate from a study of blood T cells in healthy people across ages. Primed by a sample-barcoded 5' primer and a J-beta primer mix, a second PCR proceeded for 7 to 11 cycles. All cDNA molecules were each tagged by a template-switch adaptor with 12 random nucleotides. From the 5' RACE reads, TCRdb called clonotypes with MiXCR, one entry per CDR3 protein. In the table there are about 1.4 million distinct CDR3 sequences, 45% to 70% of which are singletons.

The receptor's source is a man aged 18 to 29 in good health. The sample comprised blood. The chain combines TRBV5-1 with TRBJ2-1, with D tentatively TRBD1 (6 bases). The closer fit of TRBJ2-7 to the DNA end suggests the J call may be wrong. The CDR3, as DNA: TGCGCCAGCAGCCCCCGGGACAAATACTACAATGAGCAGTACTTC. Amino acid sequence: CASSPRDKYYNEQYF.